This record covers a single T cell receptor beta chain. The sample is drawn from a study of blood T cell repertoires in COVID-19. The CDR3 sequence is 14 residues long. From germline, CDR1 is GTSNPN and CDR2 SVGIG (reference sequence). V lost 0 bases to trimming and J lost 4 bases, with 12 bases between them. In Seattle, patients joined the study during active infection and were tracked longitudinally. Clones were read by immunoSEQ multiplex PCR, and TCRdb kept only the in-frame ones, dropping some. The table includes 250,000 to 350,000 clones, less than 85% detected once. The TCR comes from a human donor with COVID-19, enrolled during active disease. The donor label of this sample is uncertain. The gene calls are TRBV30 and TRBJ1-1; maybe TRBD1 (6 bases). Sequenced input: peripheral blood. CDR3 nucleotides: TGTGCCTGGAGTGTAAACAGGGTGGCCACTGAAGCTTTCTTT. It is translated as CAWSVNRVATEAFF.